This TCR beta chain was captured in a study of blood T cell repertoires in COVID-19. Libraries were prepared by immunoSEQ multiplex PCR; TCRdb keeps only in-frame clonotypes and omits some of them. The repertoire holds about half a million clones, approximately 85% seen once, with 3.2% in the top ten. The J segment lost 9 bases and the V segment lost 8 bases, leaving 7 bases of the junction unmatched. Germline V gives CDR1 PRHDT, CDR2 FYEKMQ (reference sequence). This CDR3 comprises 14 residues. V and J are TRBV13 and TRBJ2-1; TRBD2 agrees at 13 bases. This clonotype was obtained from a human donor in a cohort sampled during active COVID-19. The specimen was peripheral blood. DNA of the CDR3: TGTGCCAGCTGGCGACTAGCGGGAGGTGGTGAGCAGTTCTTC. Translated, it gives CASWRLAGGGEQFF.